The next 30 T cell receptor beta chains were all read from a single sample in a study of OX40 agonist ivuxolimab in advanced cancers. Repertoires were generated with immunoSEQ multiplex PCR, while TCRdb's copy carries only in-frame clones and drops some. The sample holds 75,000 to 100,000 clones; approximately 90% are singletons and the top ten take over 1.5%. The specimen comprised CD4+ or CD8+ T cells sorted from blood, sampled in a trial of the OX40 agonist ivuxolimab. The receptors stem from an adult with an advanced solid tumor such as melanoma, head and neck, liver or kidney cancer.

A single count supports this clone. This chain links TRBV5-1 with TRBJ2-6; 9 bases are shared with TRBD1. The CDR3 spans 17 residues. The germline CDR1 and CDR2 sequences are SGHRS and YFSETQ. V dropped 4 bases and J dropped 2; count of bases not matched to a gene: 7. CDR3 residues: CASSDYRGRPGANVLTF. In DNA, the CDR3 is TGCGCCAGCAGCGATTACAGGGGGCGACCTGGGGCCAACGTCCTGACTTTC.

The chain employs TRBV27 and TRBJ2-5; D gene uncertain. The germline V gene encodes CDR1 MNHEY and CDR2 SMNVEV (reference sequence). The ends were cut back, 6 bases at V and 1 base at J, with 12 bases in the middle. The CDR3 is 14 residues long. DNA of the CDR3: TGTGCCAGCAGACACCAGGCATTCCAAGAGACCCAGTACTTC. This sequence encodes CASRHQAFQETQYF.

The chain couples TRBV18 to TRBJ1-3, with 8 bases lining up with TRBD1. The germline gives CDR1 KGHSH, CDR2 LQKENI. CDR3 length: 16 amino acids. V was pared by 5 bases and J by 2 bases, with 8 bases of the junction left unmatched. CDR3 sequence (DNA): TGTGCCAGCTCAACGGACAGGGTAGAAGCTGGAAACACCATATATTTT. Its protein is CASSTDRVEAGNTIYF.

The J gene is TRBJ2-4, the V gene TRBV19; TRBD2 might be the D (6 bases). The length of the CDR3 is 15 residues. Per the germline V gene, CDR1 is LNHDA and CDR2 is SQIVND (reference sequence). Trimming removed 3 bases from V and 0 bases from J, with 9 bases in between. The CDR3 DNA reads TGTGCCAGTAGTATGGGGGGACTAGCCAAAAACATTCAGTACTTC. Amino acid sequence: CASSMGGLAKNIQYF.

J is TRBJ1-5 and V is TRBV28; 8 positions agree with TRBD1. Trimming removed 7 bases from V and 9 bases from J; junction bases left unmatched: 8. The germline CDR1 and CDR2 sequences are MDHEN and SYDVKM. The CDR3 runs to 13 residues. Here the CDR3 reads CASNGQGEAPQHF. For the CDR3, the DNA is TGTGCCAGCAACGGACAGGGAGAAGCGCCCCAGCATTTT.

The chain joins TRBV28 to TRBJ2-2; 9 positions agree with TRBD1. The CDR3 spans 15 residues. Unmatched junction bases numbered 8, after V lost 7 bases and J lost 5 bases. Germline lookup yields CDR1 MDHEN and CDR2 SYDVKM. The DNA for the CDR3 is TGTGCCAGCATATTTACAGGGGGCCGGACCGGGGAGCTGTTTTTT. Translating gives CASIFTGGRTGELFF. The full variable domain, rest sourced from reference TRBV28 and TRBJ2-2, is DVKVTQSSRYLVKRTGEKVFLECVQDMDHENMFWYRQDPGLGLRLIYFSYDVKMKEKGDIPEGYSVSREKKERFSLILESASTNQTSMYLCASIFTGGRTGELFFGEGSRLTVL.

The chain employs TRBV19 and TRBJ1-1; D is perhaps TRBD1 (6 bases). Between the trimmed V and J ends, which lost 9 bases and 6 bases, there was a span of 11 bases. CDR1 and CDR2 (germline): LNHDA, SQIVND (reference sequence). This CDR3 contains 11 residues. CDR3 loop: CARRTEAEAFF. The CDR3, as DNA: TGTGCCAGAAGGACAGAAGCTGAAGCTTTCTTT.

The chain joins TRBV11-2 to TRBJ1-1; D might be TRBD1 (5 bases). CDR3 length equals 15 residues. Germline V CDR1 and CDR2: SGHAT, FQNNGV. The V gene lost 1 base and the J gene lost 4 bases, with 13 bases spanning the gap. The CDR3 sequence: CASSLVGQTGTEAFF. The CDR3 DNA sequence: TGTGCCAGCAGCTTAGTGGGGCAGACGGGCACTGAAGCTTTCTTT.

CDR3 sequence reads: CASSRGGAYTDTQYF. The CDR3 region has the DNA TGTGCCAGCAGCAGGGGGGGGGCTTACACAGATACGCAGTATTTT. The chain employs TRBV25-1 and TRBJ2-3; the D gene could be TRBD1 or TRBD2 (7 bases each). The CDR3 contains 15 residues. V gave up 6 bases and J gave up 2 bases, with 15 bases separating them. Germline CDR1 reads MGHDK; CDR2 reads SYGVNS.

The chain combines TRBV10-3 with TRBJ2-7; a weak D match, TRBD1 (6 bases). Trimming pared 10 bases from V and 1 base from J, leaving 11 bases between. Per germline, CDR1 ENHRY and CDR2 SYGVKD. CDR3 size: 12 residues. CDR3 sequence (DNA): TGTGCCACCCGAGACAGGTCCTACGAGCAGTACTTC. It codes for CATRDRSYEQYF.

This sequence joins TRBV28 and TRBJ1-2; 7 bases fit TRBD1. Germline values: CDR1 MDHEN, CDR2 SYDVKM. The CDR3 runs to 14 residues. J lost 5 bases, V lost 4 bases, and 7 bases had no gene match. The chain's CDR3 is CASSYGTANYGYTF. CDR3 DNA: TGTGCCAGCAGTTACGGGACAGCAAATTATGGCTACACCTTC.

V is TRBV5-1 and J is TRBJ2-1, with 9 bases lining up with TRBD2. The CDR3 spans 14 residues. CDR1 and CDR2 from the germline V gene are SGHRS and YFSETQ. The J segment lost 10 bases and the V segment lost 2 bases, leaving 7 bases of the junction unmatched. The CDR3 reads CASSLSREGAEQFF. CDR3 coding DNA: TGCGCCAGCAGCTTATCGCGGGAGGGAGCAGAGCAGTTCTTC.

This clone occurred a few times. V is TRBV5-5 and J is TRBJ2-7; possibly TRBD2 for D (6 bases). The V end was cut by 3 bases, the J end by 5 bases, with 12 bases between. The CDR3 covers 13 residues. Looked up from germline, CDR1 is SGHKS and CDR2 is YYEKEE (reference sequence). The CDR3 DNA sequence: TGTGCCAGCAGCTCGACTAGGCTACACGAGCAGTACTTC. Amino acids: CASSSTRLHEQYF.

V gene TRBV30 combines with J gene TRBJ2-5; 11 bases map to TRBD1. Losses at the gene ends were 5 bases for V and 5 bases for J; bases not matched to a gene: 4. The CDR3 totals 13 residues. Germline values: CDR1 GTSNPN, CDR2 SVGIG (reference sequence). The CDR3, as DNA: TGTGCCTGGGGAGGACAGGGGGCTGAGACCCAGTACTTC. This sequence encodes CAWGGQGAETQYF. Together with reference TRBV30 and TRBJ2-5, the CDR3 gives the full variable domain: SQTIHQWPATLVQPVGSPLSLECTVEGTSNPNLYWYRQAAGRGLQLLFYSVGIGQISSEVPQNLSASRPQDRQFILSSKKLLLSDSGFYLCAWGGQGAETQYFGPGTRLLVL.

The chain carries TRBV30 and TRBJ2-5; D tentatively fits TRBD1 or TRBD2 (5 bases each). There are 14 residues in the CDR3. Germline CDR1 GTSNPN, CDR2 SVGIG (reference sequence). Trimming cost V 2 bases and J 6 bases, with 16 bases left between them. This CDR3 is CAWSFEGPGKTQYF. As DNA, the CDR3 is TGTGCCTGGAGTTTTGAGGGGCCGGGGAAGACCCAGTACTTC.

The chain joins TRBV6-1 to TRBJ2-1; unclear D gene. V lost 8 bases, J lost 1 base, and 15 bases lay in between. CDR3 length: 15 residues. The germline V gene has CDR1 MNHNS and CDR2 SASEGT. The CDR3 nucleotides are TGTGCCAGCTTCCGCGGCCATAGTTCCTACAATGAGCAGTTCTTC. Translation: CASFRGHSSYNEQFF.

The CDR3 DNA reads TGCGCCAGCAGCTTAACACTCCTCAGCTCTGGGGCCAACGTCCTGACTTTC. It yields the protein CASSLTLLSSGANVLTF. The J gene is TRBJ2-6, the V gene TRBV5-1; no clear D gene. V lost 2 bases to trimming and J lost 0 bases, with 12 bases between them. Germline V gene sequence: CDR1 SGHRS, CDR2 YFSETQ. The length of the CDR3 is 17 residues.

The CDR3 sequence: CASSIDRENEQYF. In DNA, the CDR3 is TGCGCCAGCAGCATAGACAGGGAGAACGAGCAGTACTTC. This chain links TRBV5-1 with TRBJ2-7, with 7 bases fitting TRBD1. The CDR3 loop spans 13 amino acids. The V and J ends lost 4 bases and 5 bases, in that order; junction bases with no gene match: 6. In germline, CDR1 is SGHRS, CDR2 YFSETQ.

Written as DNA, the CDR3 is TGTGCCAGCAGTTTATCGCAGGGAGGGGGCGCTGAAGCTTTCTTT. This gives the protein CASSLSQGGGAEAFF. V usage is TRBV28 and J usage is TRBJ1-1, with 7 nucleotides matching TRBD1. This CDR3 is built from 15 residues. J gave up 6 bases and V 1 base, and 8 bases lay outside the gene matches. From germline, CDR1 is MDHEN and CDR2 SYDVKM.

The V call is TRBV19, the J call TRBJ1-5; D might be TRBD1 (6 bases). This CDR3 spans 15 amino acids. V shed 3 bases and J shed 5 bases, with 14 bases lying between them. The germline V gene has CDR1 LNHDA and CDR2 SQIVND (reference sequence). The CDR3 region has the DNA TGTGCCAGTAGTATTACGGGACACAATTATCAGCCCCAGCATTTT. It codes for CASSITGHNYQPQHF.

Comments on this clone: At one of its ends the junction is not consistent with the germline gene, which may arise from a read error. This rearrangement joins TRBV7-7 to TRBJ2-1; TRBD2 aligns across 8 bases. This CDR3 comprises 18 residues. Germline CDR1 and CDR2: SSHAT and FNYEAQ (reference sequence). CDR3 region: CASSPGLGSGSSYNEQFF. As DNA, the CDR3 is TGTGCTAGCAGCCCTGGCTTAGGAAGCGGGAGTTCCTACAATGAGCAGTTCTTC. Based on the CDR3 plus reference TRBV7-7 and TRBJ2-1, the full variable domain is GAGVSQSPRYKVTKRGQDVTLRCDPISSHATLYWYQQALGQGPEFLTYFNYEAQPDKSGLPSDRFSAERPEGSISTLTIQRTEQRDSAMYRCASSPGLGSGSSYNEQFFGPGTRLTVL.

The V call is TRBV30, the J call TRBJ1-3, with D possibly being TRBD1 (5 bases). The germline V and J ends were trimmed by 5 bases and 0 bases, with 11 bases remaining between them. Germline assignment: CDR1 GTSNPN and CDR2 SVGIG (reference sequence). The CDR3 runs to 14 residues. The CDR3 is CAWVKTASGNTIYF. In DNA, the CDR3 is TGTGCCTGGGTCAAGACAGCCTCTGGAAACACCATATATTTT. The whole variable domain, filled in from reference TRBV30 and TRBJ1-3, reads SQTIHQWPATLVQPVGSPLSLECTVEGTSNPNLYWYRQAAGRGLQLLFYSVGIGQISSEVPQNLSASRPQDRQFILSSKKLLLSDSGFYLCAWVKTASGNTIYFGEGSWLTVV.

The chain carries TRBV23-1 and TRBJ2-2; D unresolved. TRBV23-1 is assigned to the ORF class and has an uncertain function. The CDR3 loop spans 16 amino acids. V lost 0 bases, J lost 2 bases, and 10 bases lay in between. CDR3 DNA sequence: TGCGCCAGCAGTCAATCCTTCAGAGTAAACACCGGGGAGCTGTTTTTT. Translation gives CASSQSFRVNTGELFF.

The gene calls are TRBV7-2 and TRBJ2-5; 11 bases are a match to TRBD2. Per germline, CDR1 SGHTA and CDR2 FQGNSA. The CDR3 has 15 amino acids. V shed 2 bases and J 5 bases; nucleotides not matched to a gene: 4. The CDR3 coding sequence is TGTGCCAGCAGCTTAAAACTAGCGGGAGTGGAGACCCAGTACTTC. It encodes CASSLKLAGVETQYF.

The V gene is TRBV19, the J gene TRBJ1-5; D ambiguous. CDR1 is LNHDA, CDR2 SQIVND, per germline (reference sequence). V was trimmed by 5 bases and J by 0 bases, leaving 17 bases between them. The CDR3 has 17 residues. Here the CDR3 reads CASSLDGLPYSNQPQHF. In nucleotides, the CDR3 is TGTGCCAGTAGTCTGGACGGACTACCCTATAGCAATCAGCCCCAGCATTTT.

The genes are TRBV7-8 and TRBJ2-5; tentatively, D is TRBD2 (5 bases). CDR1 SGHVS and CDR2 FQNEAQ come from the germline V gene. This CDR3 spans 11 amino acids. V lost 5 bases and J lost 7, with 8 bases in between. Here the CDR3 reads CASSESGTQYF. CDR3 nucleotides: TGTGCCAGCAGCGAAAGCGGGACCCAGTACTTC.

The chain is built from TRBV28 and TRBJ2-7; the D is unclear. This CDR3 comprises 15 residues. V gave up 10 bases and J gave up 3 bases, with 22 bases separating them. In germline, CDR1 is MDHEN, CDR2 SYDVKM. The CDR3 reads CATSDGSFSNYEQYF. CDR3 nucleotides: TGTGCCACTTCGGACGGAAGTTTTTCAAACTACGAGCAGTACTTC.

The table lists this clone with a count of one. This rearrangement joins TRBV5-6 to TRBJ2-5; 10 bases are a match to TRBD2. Germline V gene sequence: CDR1 SGHDT, CDR2 YYEEEE. V shed 4 bases, J shed 2 bases, and the junction held 8 bases outside the gene matches. The CDR3 covers 16 residues. For the CDR3, the DNA is TGTGCCAGCAGCCGCAGGACTAGCGGTTATCAAGAGACCCAGTACTTC. This codes for CASSRRTSGYQETQYF.

The chain recombines TRBV19 with TRBJ2-1, with 11 bases aligning to TRBD2. The V segment lost 4 bases and the J segment 10 bases; nucleotides outside the gene matches: 18. The CDR3 is 18 amino acids. Germline values: CDR1 LNHDA, CDR2 SQIVND (reference sequence). The CDR3 region is CASSRLAGGPGGKGEQFF. CDR3 nucleotides: TGTGCCAGTAGTAGGCTAGCGGGAGGCCCAGGTGGGAAGGGGGAGCAGTTCTTC. The full variable domain, completed using reference TRBV19 and TRBJ2-1, is DGGITQSPKYLFRKEGQNVTLSCEQNLNHDAMYWYRQDPGQGLRLIYYSQIVNDFQKGDIAEGYSVSREKKESFPLTVTSAQKNPTAFYLCASSRLAGGPGGKGEQFFGPGTRLTVL.

This chain uses TRBV2 with TRBJ1-5; no definite D call. V lost 3 bases and J 7 bases, leaving 7 bases between the germline ends. The CDR3 length is 12 residues. Germline CDR1 reads SNHLY; CDR2 reads FYNNEI. CDR3 protein: CASSEDSQPQHF. The CDR3 DNA reads TGTGCCAGCAGTGAGGACTCACAGCCCCAGCATTTT.